The 24 T cell receptor beta chains presented below share a single source sample, sequenced in a study of blood T cell repertoires in COVID-19. The repertoire was sequenced with immunoSEQ multiplex PCR; TCRdb's copy has only in-frame clones and lacks some. Of 150,000 to 200,000 clones in the sample, 80% to 90% were seen once. Material: PBMCs or T cells enriched from blood (not recorded which). The receptors stem from a man in his forties or fifties who had recovered from COVID-19.

V is TRBV30 and J is TRBJ1-1; D unclear. V lost 2 bases and J lost 2, with 9 bases in between. The CDR3 runs to 13 residues. Germline V gene lookup returns CDR1 GTSNPN and CDR2 SVGIG (reference sequence). The CDR3 DNA reads TGTGCCTGGAGTAGTCGGGTAAACACTGAAGCTTTCTTT. Residues: CAWSSRVNTEAFF.

CDR3 in DNA: TGTGCCATCAGTGAGAGACTAGCGGGAGCCACCTACGAGCAGTACTTC. It codes for CAISERLAGATYEQYF. The chain is built from TRBV10-3 and TRBJ2-7, with 12 bases fitting TRBD2. The CDR3 sequence is 16 residues long. Germline V gives CDR1 ENHRY, CDR2 SYGVKD. V lost 2 bases to trimming and J lost 2 bases; unmatched junction nucleotides: 4.

In DNA form, the CDR3 reads TGTGCCAGCAGTAGGGACAGGGGGCGCACAGATACGCAGTATTTT. Protein: CASSRDRGRTDTQYF. V usage is TRBV28 and J usage is TRBJ2-3; 12 bases are a match to TRBD1. The CDR3 is 15 amino acids. Germline CDR1 MDHEN, CDR2 SYDVKM. V dropped 5 bases and J dropped 1; count of bases not matched to a gene: 1.

The rearrangement joins TRBV18 to TRBJ1-3; D unresolved. Germline CDR1 reads KGHSH; CDR2 reads LQKENI. There are 13 residues in the CDR3. V was cut by 5 bases and J by 4 bases, with 9 bases left in between. For the CDR3, the DNA is TGTGCCAGCTCAGAGGGCTTGGGAAACACCATATATTTT. Protein product: CASSEGLGNTIYF.

In nucleotides, the CDR3 is TGTGCCAGTAGTGTACCACCGGGCCAGGCCCAGGGGTCACCCCTCCACTTT. As protein: CASSVPPGQAQGSPLHF. The rearrangement joins TRBV19 to TRBJ1-6, with D possibly matching TRBD1 (6 bases). Trimming stripped 5 bases from V and 10 bases from J, with 24 bases between. The CDR3 has 17 residues. CDR1 and CDR2 from the germline V gene are LNHDA and SQIVND (reference sequence).

CDR3 protein: CASSLTSGYNEQFF. CDR3 DNA: TGTGCCAGCAGCTTGACTAGCGGTTACAATGAGCAGTTCTTC. This sequence joins TRBV7-9 and TRBJ2-1; the match to TRBD2 covers 9 bases. Germline V gene sequence: CDR1 SEHNR, CDR2 FQNEAQ (reference sequence). Losses at the gene ends were 3 bases for V and 4 bases for J; bases not matched to a gene: 1. The CDR3 runs to 14 residues.

The chain employs TRBV6-5 and TRBJ2-5; possible D gene TRBD1, 6 bases. Germline CDR1 MNHEY, CDR2 SVGAGI. The CDR3 is made up of 16 amino acids. The V and J ends lost 2 bases and 4 bases respectively, with 17 bases between them. CDR3 nucleotides: TGTGCCAGCAGTTACCGCTTTACGGGACAAGGAGAGACCCAGTACTTC. As protein: CASSYRFTGQGETQYF.

The chain combines TRBV11-1 with TRBJ2-2; TRBD2 matches 7 bases. With V trimmed by 2 bases and J by 5 bases, 5 bases remained unmatched. Germline values: CDR1 SGHAT, CDR2 FQDESV (reference sequence). This CDR3 is built from 15 residues. The DNA for the CDR3 is TGTGCCAGCAGCTTACGAGGGAGGGGAACCGGGGAGCTGTTTTTT. Amino acid sequence: CASSLRGRGTGELFF.

The table lists this clone with a count of one. The chain couples TRBV7-2 to TRBJ1-6; D unresolved. V lost 0 bases, J lost 0 bases, and 9 bases lay in between. The CDR3 is 17 residues long. The V gene's germline CDR1 is SGHTA and CDR2 FQGNSA. CDR3 sequence: CASSLAWRSSYNSPLHF. DNA of the CDR3: TGTGCCAGCAGCTTAGCGTGGAGGAGCTCCTATAATTCACCCCTCCACTTT.

This clone was recorded once. This chain joins TRBV5-5 and TRBJ2-1; 7 bases are a match to TRBD1. This CDR3 has 17 amino acids. With 2 bases clipped from V and 5 bases from J, the junction kept 13 bases outside the gene matches. Germline lookup yields CDR1 SGHKS and CDR2 YYEKEE (reference sequence). This CDR3 is CASSLRSGTVFDNEQFF. The CDR3 DNA follows: TGTGCCAGCAGCTTACGGTCCGGGACAGTATTTGACAATGAGCAGTTCTTC.

This clone was observed once. J is TRBJ1-6 and V is TRBV9; 7 bases fit TRBD1. Germline V CDR1 and CDR2: SGDLS, YYNGEE. J gave up 10 bases and V 4 bases, and 8 bases lay outside the gene matches. The CDR3 has 14 residues. This chain's CDR3 is CASSTQTGSSPLHF. The CDR3 DNA reads TGTGCCAGCAGCACCCAGACAGGGAGCTCACCCCTCCACTTT.

The rearrangement links TRBV18 to TRBJ2-1; weak D call: TRBD1 (5 bases). The CDR3 is 18 amino acids. The germline V and J ends were trimmed by 2 bases and 0 bases, with 17 bases remaining between them. Germline-derived CDR1 and CDR2 are KGHSH and LQKENI. DNA for the CDR3: TGTGCCAGCTCACCATTGGCAGGGATAACCCTCTCCTACAATGAGCAGTTCTTC. Translating it yields CASSPLAGITLSYNEQFF.

The gene calls are TRBV27 and TRBJ2-7; D is possibly TRBD2 (5 bases). Trimming pared 4 bases from V and 1 base from J, leaving 26 bases between. The CDR3 is 19 amino acids. CDR1 and CDR2 from the germline V gene are MNHEY and SMNVEV (reference sequence). The CDR3 DNA sequence: TGTGCCAGCAGTTCATATCGCCTGGTCTTTGAGGGAAGGTCCTACGAGCAGTACTTC. Residues: CASSSYRLVFEGRSYEQYF.

This rearrangement joins TRBV19 to TRBJ1-4; D is perhaps TRBD1 (6 bases). The length of the CDR3 is 15 residues. The V end was cut by 6 bases, the J end by 4 bases, with 15 bases between. Germline CDR1 LNHDA, CDR2 SQIVND (reference sequence). In nucleotides, the CDR3 is TGTGCCAGTAGCATCCAGACAGGAATTAATGAAAAACTGTTTTTT. Translation gives CASSIQTGINEKLFF.

This rearrangement joins TRBV6-5 to TRBJ2-5, with TRBD1 identical over 9 bases. This CDR3 spans 15 amino acids. The germline V gene has CDR1 MNHEY and CDR2 SVGAGI. The V and J ends lost 5 bases and 1 base, in that order; junction bases with no gene match: 5. The CDR3 protein is CASSHRDRVQETQYF. DNA for the CDR3: TGTGCCAGCAGTCACCGGGACAGGGTCCAAGAGACCCAGTACTTC.

The chain carries TRBV5-1 and TRBJ2-1; 11 bases are a match to TRBD2. The junction had 5 bases not matched to a gene; V was cut back by 4 bases and J by 5 bases. Germline CDR1 is SGHRS and CDR2 is YFSETQ. The CDR3 is 15 residues long. In nucleotides, the CDR3 is TGCGCCAGCAGCCTAGCGGGAGGAATCGACAATGAGCAGTTCTTC. Translating gives CASSLAGGIDNEQFF. Complete variable domain (other parts from reference TRBV5-1 and TRBJ2-1): KAGVTQTPRYLIKTRGQQVTLSCSPISGHRSVSWYQQTPGQGLQFLFEYFSETQRNKGNFPGRFSGRQFSNSRSEMNVSTLELGDSALYLCASSLAGGIDNEQFFGPGTRLTVL.

The chain employs TRBV6-5 and TRBJ1-5; no firm D call. Germline CDR1 MNHEY, CDR2 SVGAGI. Between the trimmed V and J ends, which lost 6 bases and 3 bases, there was a span of 9 bases. This CDR3 spans 13 amino acids. As DNA, the CDR3 is TGTGCCAGCAGATTCACTGACAATCAGCCCCAGCATTTT. It translates to CASRFTDNQPQHF.

The count of this clone is one. The V call is TRBV11-1, the J call TRBJ1-1; D may be TRBD1 (6 bases). In germline, CDR1 is SGHAT, CDR2 FQDESV (reference sequence). The V gene lost 10 bases and the J gene lost 1 base, with 13 bases spanning the gap. This CDR3 has 13 amino acids. The DNA for the CDR3 is TGTGCCACCTCGATGGGGGCGAACACTGAAGCTTTCTTT. Translating gives CATSMGANTEAFF.

This clone was counted only a few times. The chain combines TRBV10-1 with TRBJ2-2; 13 nucleotides line up with TRBD2. This CDR3 has 16 residues. CDR1 is WNHNN and CDR2 is SYGVQD in the germline V gene (reference sequence). Unmatched junction bases numbered 6, after V lost 5 bases and J lost 6 bases. CDR3 amino acids: CASSPGTSGKAGELFF. CDR3 nucleotide sequence: TGCGCCAGCAGTCCTGGGACTAGCGGGAAGGCCGGGGAGCTGTTTTTT.

The chain recombines TRBV30 with TRBJ2-3; 9 bases map to TRBD2. Looked up from germline, CDR1 is GTSNPN and CDR2 is SVGIG (reference sequence). The CDR3 length is 15 residues. The chain's CDR3 is CASPPASGVTDTQYF. CDR3 bases: TGTGCGTCACCCCCGGCTAGCGGGGTCACAGATACGCAGTATTTT. The entire variable domain, with the rest obtained from reference TRBV30 and TRBJ2-3, is as follows: SQTIHQWPATLVQPVGSPLSLECTVEGTSNPNLYWYRQAAGRGLQLLFYSVGIGQISSEVPQNLSASRPQDRQFILSSKKLLLSDSGFYLCASPPASGVTDTQYFGPGTRLTVL.

Here the CDR3 reads CASSVVGRMNTEAFF. The DNA for the CDR3 is TGTGCCAGCAGCGTTGTAGGGAGAATGAACACTGAAGCTTTCTTT. V usage is TRBV5-4 and J usage is TRBJ1-1; D is unclear. CDR1 and CDR2 from the germline V gene are SGHNT and YYREEE (reference sequence). V dropped 4 bases and J dropped 0 bases, with 13 bases sitting between them. This CDR3 has 15 residues.

The gene calls are TRBV9 and TRBJ2-2; TRBD1 aligns across 8 bases. Germline CDR1 is SGDLS and CDR2 is YYNGEE. The CDR3 totals 12 residues. The trim removed 9 bases at V and 4 bases at J, leaving 2 bases unmatched. CDR3 amino acids: CATTGGTGELFF. The CDR3 DNA sequence: TGTGCCACCACAGGGGGCACCGGGGAGCTGTTTTTT.

This chain connects TRBV6-5 to TRBJ2-7; 7 bases line up with TRBD2. The V gene end was trimmed by 3 bases and the J gene end by 5 bases; junction bases not matched to a gene: 10. Germline lookup yields CDR1 MNHEY and CDR2 SVGAGI. CDR3 length equals 15 residues. The DNA for the CDR3 is TGTGCCAGCAGTTATGGGACGAGCGGGACGAACGAGCAGTACTTC. This gives the protein CASSYGTSGTNEQYF.

The gene calls are TRBV20-1 and TRBJ1-2; D might be TRBD1 (5 bases). The CDR3 loop spans 14 amino acids. The V end lost 3 bases, the J end lost 1 base, and 12 bases lay between the germline ends. CDR1 is DFQATT and CDR2 is SNEGSKA in the germline V gene (reference sequence). The CDR3 DNA is TGCAGTGCTAGTTACAGGCTTCTTAACTATGGCTACACCTTC. Translation: CSASYRLLNYGYTF.